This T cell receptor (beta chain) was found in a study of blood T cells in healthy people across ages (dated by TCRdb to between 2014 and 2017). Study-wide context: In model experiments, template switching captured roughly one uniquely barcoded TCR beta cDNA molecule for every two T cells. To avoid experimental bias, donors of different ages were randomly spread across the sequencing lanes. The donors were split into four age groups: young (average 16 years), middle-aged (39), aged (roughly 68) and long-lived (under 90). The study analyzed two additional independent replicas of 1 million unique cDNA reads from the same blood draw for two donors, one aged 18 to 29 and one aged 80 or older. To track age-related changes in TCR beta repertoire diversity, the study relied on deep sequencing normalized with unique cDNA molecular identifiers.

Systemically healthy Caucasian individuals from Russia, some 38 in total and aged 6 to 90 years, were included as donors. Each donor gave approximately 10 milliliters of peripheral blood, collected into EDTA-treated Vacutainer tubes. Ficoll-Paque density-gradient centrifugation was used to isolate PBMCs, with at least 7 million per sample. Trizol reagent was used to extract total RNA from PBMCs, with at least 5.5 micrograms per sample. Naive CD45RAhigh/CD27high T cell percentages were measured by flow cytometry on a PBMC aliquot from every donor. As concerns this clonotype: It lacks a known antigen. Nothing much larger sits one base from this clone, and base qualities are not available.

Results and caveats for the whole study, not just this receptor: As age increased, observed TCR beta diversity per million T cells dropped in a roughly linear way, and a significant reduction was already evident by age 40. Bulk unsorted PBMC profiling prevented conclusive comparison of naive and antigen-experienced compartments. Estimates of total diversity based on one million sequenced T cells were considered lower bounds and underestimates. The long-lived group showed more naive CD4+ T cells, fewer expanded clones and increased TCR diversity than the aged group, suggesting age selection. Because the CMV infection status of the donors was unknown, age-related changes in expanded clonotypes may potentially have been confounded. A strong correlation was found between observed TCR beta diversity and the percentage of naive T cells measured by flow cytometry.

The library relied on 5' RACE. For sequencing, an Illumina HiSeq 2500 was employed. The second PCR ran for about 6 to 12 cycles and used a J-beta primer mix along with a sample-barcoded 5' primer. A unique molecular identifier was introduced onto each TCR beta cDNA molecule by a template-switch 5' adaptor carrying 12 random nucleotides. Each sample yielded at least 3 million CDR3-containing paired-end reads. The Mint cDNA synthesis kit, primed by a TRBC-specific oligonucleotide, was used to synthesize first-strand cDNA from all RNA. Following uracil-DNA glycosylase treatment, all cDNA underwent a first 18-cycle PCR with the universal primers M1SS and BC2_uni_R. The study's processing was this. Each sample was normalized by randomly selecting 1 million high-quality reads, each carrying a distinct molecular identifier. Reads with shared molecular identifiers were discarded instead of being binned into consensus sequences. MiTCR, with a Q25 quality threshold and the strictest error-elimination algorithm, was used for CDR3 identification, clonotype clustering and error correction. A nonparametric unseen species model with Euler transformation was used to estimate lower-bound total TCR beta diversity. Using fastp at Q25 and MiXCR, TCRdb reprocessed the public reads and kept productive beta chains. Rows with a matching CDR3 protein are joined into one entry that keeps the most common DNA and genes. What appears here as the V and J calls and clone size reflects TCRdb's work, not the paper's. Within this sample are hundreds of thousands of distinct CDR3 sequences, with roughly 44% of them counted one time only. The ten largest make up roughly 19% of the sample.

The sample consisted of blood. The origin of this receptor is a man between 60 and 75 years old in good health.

The DNA is as follows: TGTGCCACCAGTGCCAAAACAGGGGAGCAGTACTTC. This encodes CATSAKTGEQYF. The rearrangement combines TRBV24-1 with TRBJ2-4, and 7 junctional nucleotides match TRBD1. The CDR3 runs 12 amino acids, cysteine and phenylalanine included. This entry keeps only the CDR3 DNA: 36 bases, framed from base 1. Relative to germline, V is missing 5 bases and J is missing 13 bases, with 7 bases of the junction outside any gene match. CDR1 and CDR2 (KGHDR, SFDVKD) derive from the germline V gene.